These 27 T cell receptor beta chains share one sample of origin, sequenced in a study of neoadjuvant anti-PD-1 for oral cavity cancer. Clones were sequenced by immunoSEQ multiplex PCR, and TCRdb holds only the in-frame ones, with some missing. This sample carries tens of thousands of clones, 84% of them seen once, and the ten largest clones take around 3.1%. The material sequenced was PBMCs, taken before nivolumab (anti-PD-1) treatment. The receptor source for this set is a person between 40 and 85 years old with oral cavity squamous cell carcinoma.

The V and J genes are TRBV28 and TRBJ1-3; no definite D call. The germline V and J ends were trimmed by 5 bases and 0 bases, with 11 bases remaining between them. This CDR3 contains 15 residues. CDR1 is MDHEN, CDR2 SYDVKM, per germline. The CDR3 DNA follows: TGTGCCAGCAGTAATTCACAGAACTCTGGAAACACCATATATTTT. It is translated as CASSNSQNSGNTIYF.

CDR3 DNA sequence: TGTGCCAGCAGTGAAGCGAAGCGGGACTACAATGAGCAGTTCTTC. This translates into CASSEAKRDYNEQFF. V is TRBV6-1 and J is TRBJ2-1; TRBD2 agrees at 7 bases. Losses at the gene ends were 0 bases for V and 3 bases for J; bases not matched to a gene: 2. The germline CDR1 and CDR2 sequences are MNHNS and SASEGT. The CDR3 loop spans 15 amino acids.

The sample holds a few counts of this clone. The chain recombines TRBV2 with TRBJ2-2; D may be TRBD1 or TRBD2 (5 bases each). V shed 6 bases and J shed 4 bases, with 15 bases lying between them. This CDR3 contains 15 residues. CDR1 SNHLY and CDR2 FYNNEI come from the germline V gene. The CDR3 nucleotides read TGTGCCAGCAGACGCCGGGACCAGTCCACCGGGGAGCTGTTTTTT. Residues: CASRRRDQSTGELFF.

This clone appeared once. The rearrangement uses TRBV6-5 and TRBJ1-3; 9 bases match TRBD1. The CDR3 totals 15 residues. V gave up 7 bases and J gave up 10 bases; unmatched junction bases: 14. Germline V gene sequence: CDR1 MNHEY, CDR2 SVGAGI. For the CDR3, the DNA is TGTGCCAGCAACTCGGGACAGGGATCGGGAGGAACCATATATTTT. This codes for CASNSGQGSGGTIYF.

This clone was detected only once. This rearrangement joins TRBV6-4 to TRBJ2-2; perhaps TRBD1 as D (5 bases). This CDR3 is built from 15 residues. The germline V and J ends were trimmed by 2 bases and 2 bases, with 9 bases remaining between them. Per the germline V gene, CDR1 is MRHNA and CDR2 is SNTAGT. Written as DNA, the CDR3 is TGTGCCAGCAGTGACGGGGCTACCAACACCGGGGAGCTGTTTTTT. Amino acids: CASSDGATNTGELFF.

The J gene is TRBJ2-1, the V gene TRBV30, with 8 bases matching TRBD2. V lost 5 bases and J lost 6; bases outside the gene matches: 9. The CDR3 is made up of 14 amino acids. Germline CDR1 reads GTSNPN; CDR2 reads SVGIG (reference sequence). This chain's CDR3 is CAWEGGRPFNEQFF. The CDR3 nucleotides are TGTGCCTGGGAAGGCGGGAGGCCTTTCAATGAGCAGTTCTTC.

CDR3 loop: CASSLGQMGIYGYTF. As DNA, the CDR3 is TGTGCCAGCAGCCTGGGACAGATGGGGATCTATGGCTACACCTTC. The rearrangement joins TRBV5-4 to TRBJ1-2, with 7 bases aligning to TRBD1. The ends lost 4 bases at V and 4 bases at J; junction bases unmatched: 10. Germline CDR1 SGHNT, CDR2 YYREEE (reference sequence). The CDR3 covers 15 residues.

The J gene is TRBJ2-5, the V gene TRBV15, with D possibly being TRBD2 (6 bases). The CDR3 is made up of 16 amino acids. In germline, CDR1 is LNHNV, CDR2 YYDKDF (reference sequence). Trimming left V 5 bases short and J 4 bases short, with 20 bases between. CDR3 region: CATSAPNLAIRETQYF. The DNA for the CDR3 is TGTGCCACCAGCGCCCCAAATCTAGCGATTCGAGAGACCCAGTACTTC.

This chain uses TRBV6-5 with TRBJ2-1, with D perhaps matching TRBD2 (6 bases). This CDR3 is 13 amino acids long. V was pared by 6 bases and J by 5 bases, with 11 bases between. CDR1 and CDR2 (germline): MNHEY, SVGAGI. CDR3 DNA sequence: TGTGCCAGCAGACCGCTAGCGAACAATGAGCAGTTCTTC. Amino acids: CASRPLANNEQFF.

The chain employs TRBV29-1 and TRBJ1-1, with D possibly TRBD1 on 6 matching bases. V lost 7 bases to trimming and J lost 5 bases, with 20 bases between them. Germline CDR1 and CDR2: SQVTM and ANQGSEA. The CDR3 extends over 14 amino acids. The CDR3 sequence: CSAGGDFQGTEAFF. The CDR3 region has the DNA TGCAGCGCGGGGGGGGACTTCCAGGGGACTGAAGCTTTCTTT. The full variable domain, completed using reference TRBV29-1 and TRBJ1-1, is SAVISQKPSRDICQRGTSLTIQCQVDSQVTMMFWYRQQPGQSLTLIATANQGSEATYESGFVIDKFPISRPNLTFSTLTVSNMSPEDSSIYLCSAGGDFQGTEAFFGQGTRLTVV.

The chain joins TRBV2 to TRBJ2-5; D unclear. Trimming removed 4 bases from V and 1 base from J, with 7 bases in between. This CDR3 has 13 residues. The germline gives CDR1 SNHLY, CDR2 FYNNEI. DNA for the CDR3: TGTGCCAGCAGTGGTTACATCCAAGAGACCCAGTACTTC. Its protein is CASSGYIQETQYF.

This sequence joins TRBV7-2 and TRBJ2-1; D unclear. CDR1 and CDR2 (germline): SGHTA, FQGNSA. Deletions cut 0 bases from V and 9 bases from J, with 12 bases between. This CDR3 spans 14 amino acids. CDR3 nucleotides: TGTGCCAGCAGCTTAGCCAATGGGGTGGGTGAGCAGTTCTTC. This codes for CASSLANGVGEQFF.

The chain uses TRBV10-3 and TRBJ1-3, with a possible D match to TRBD1 (6 bases). Germline loops: CDR1 ENHRY, CDR2 SYGVKD. Trimming cost V 8 bases and J 7 bases, with 15 bases left between them. The CDR3 runs 13 residues. In nucleotides, the CDR3 is TGTGCCATCCTAGGGGGTAGGGGCAACACCATATATTTT. Residues: CAILGGRGNTIYF.

In this sample, this clone turned up many times. The chain uses TRBV5-1 and TRBJ2-1, with unresolved D. The CDR3 has 14 residues. V lost 0 bases to trimming and J lost 4 bases, with 8 bases between them. CDR1 SGHRS and CDR2 YFSETQ come from the germline V gene. Here the CDR3 DNA reads TGCGCCAGCAGCTTGGAGTCACTGTACAATGAGCAGTTCTTC. It codes for CASSLESLYNEQFF.

The chain uses TRBV7-6 and TRBJ2-7; TRBD2 might be the D (6 bases). V was trimmed by 5 bases and J by 6 bases, leaving 17 bases between them. The V gene's germline CDR1 is SGHVS and CDR2 FNYEAQ. This CDR3 is built from 14 residues. CDR3 DNA: TGTGCCAGCAGCCGCGTGGAGCGGGCAAGCGAGCAGTACTTC. Translating it yields CASSRVERASEQYF.

The DNA for the CDR3 is TGTGCCAGCAGCTTAGCGTATTTGGGTGTCTCCTACGAGCAGTACTTC. Protein product: CASSLAYLGVSYEQYF. V gene TRBV7-2 combines with J gene TRBJ2-7; D is unclear. CDR1 and CDR2 from the germline V gene are SGHTA and FQGNSA. With 0 bases removed from V and 0 bases from J, the gap between germline ends came to 12 bases. This CDR3 is built from 16 residues.

The rearrangement links TRBV6-5 to TRBJ2-5; D is uncertain. The V gene's germline CDR1 is MNHEY and CDR2 SVGAGI. The CDR3 has 13 amino acids. Trimming cost V 8 bases and J 2 bases, with 12 bases left between them. The CDR3: CASYGGPQETQYF. CDR3 nucleotides: TGTGCCAGCTACGGCGGACCGCAAGAGACCCAGTACTTC.

V is TRBV7-6 and J is TRBJ2-1; 9 bases are shared with TRBD1. CDR3 length: 16 amino acids. Germline CDR1 SGHVS, CDR2 FNYEAQ. J was trimmed by 2 bases and V by 2 bases; bases with no gene match: 4. Written as DNA, the CDR3 is TGTGCCAGCAGCTTAATGGGACAGGGCACCTACAATGAGCAGTTCTTC. Its protein is CASSLMGQGTYNEQFF. The full variable domain, rest sourced from reference TRBV7-6 and TRBJ2-1, is GAGVSQSPRYKVTKRGQDVALRCDPISGHVSLYWYRQALGQGPEFLTYFNYEAQQDKSGLPNDRFSAERPEGSISTLTIQRTEQRDSAMYRCASSLMGQGTYNEQFFGPGTRLTVL.

CDR3 amino acids: CASSIVRTENQPQHF. The CDR3 bases are TGTGCCAGTAGTATAGTTCGGACAGAAAATCAGCCCCAGCATTTT. The chain has TRBV19 and TRBJ1-5, with D possibly being TRBD1 (6 bases). Germline V lookup: CDR1 LNHDA, CDR2 SQIVND (reference sequence). Trimming cost V 1 base and J 4 bases, with 11 bases left between them. There are 15 residues in the CDR3.

The chain has TRBV5-1 and TRBJ2-1, with TRBD1 as a possible D gene (5 bases). CDR1 and CDR2 from the germline V gene are SGHRS and YFSETQ. There are 15 residues in the CDR3. The germline V and J ends were trimmed by 2 bases and 7 bases, with 16 bases remaining between them. The chain's CDR3 is CASSFGASRGNEQFF. The CDR3 region has the DNA TGCGCCAGCAGCTTTGGGGCGTCAAGGGGAAATGAGCAGTTCTTC.

The V gene is TRBV30, the J gene TRBJ2-3; possibly TRBD2 for D (6 bases). Germline V gene lookup returns CDR1 GTSNPN and CDR2 SVGIG (reference sequence). V was pared by 3 bases and J by 7 bases, with 20 bases between. The CDR3 loop spans 15 amino acids. The CDR3 loop reads CAWSRRDEPKNTQYF. CDR3 bases: TGTGCCTGGAGCCGGCGGGACGAACCCAAAAATACGCAGTATTTT.

The DNA for the CDR3 is TGTGCCAGCAGCATAGGAGTTACTAATGAAAAACTGTTTTTT. It specifies CASSIGVTNEKLFF. The rearrangement links TRBV7-9 to TRBJ1-4; no reliable D call. Germline values: CDR1 SEHNR, CDR2 FQNEAQ (reference sequence). The CDR3 extends over 14 amino acids. V was clipped by 5 bases and J by 2 bases, with 9 bases between them. Complete variable domain (other parts from reference TRBV7-9 and TRBJ1-4): DTGVSQNPRHKITKRGQNVTFRCDPISEHNRLYWYRQTLGQGPEFLTYFQNEAQLEKSRLLSDRFSAERPKGSFSTLEIQRTEQGDSAMYLCASSIGVTNEKLFFGSGTQLSVL.

This clone appeared a single time. The genes are TRBV28 and TRBJ1-1; 12 nucleotides line up with TRBD1. The germline CDR1 and CDR2 sequences are MDHEN and SYDVKM. The V segment lost 4 bases and the J segment 2 bases; nucleotides outside the gene matches: 8. The CDR3 spans 17 residues. CDR3 residues: CASSSAGTGGVNTEAFF. The CDR3 DNA reads TGTGCCAGCAGTTCCGCCGGGACAGGGGGCGTAAACACTGAAGCTTTCTTT.

The chain couples TRBV9 to TRBJ2-7; no clear D. The CDR3 sequence is 14 residues long. Trimming took off 8 bases at V and 3 bases at J, with 18 bases between the two ends. In germline, CDR1 is SGDLS, CDR2 YYNGEE. The CDR3 here is CARRLGFLLYEQYF. DNA of the CDR3: TGTGCCAGGCGTCTAGGCTTTTTACTCTACGAGCAGTACTTC.

This sequence joins TRBV7-8 and TRBJ1-1, with TRBD1 matching 8 bases. CDR3 size: 14 residues. The V gene end was trimmed by 5 bases and the J gene end by 4 bases; junction bases not matched to a gene: 6. CDR1 is SGHVS and CDR2 is FQNEAQ in the germline V gene. The CDR3 here is CASSQDRGGTEAFF. CDR3 bases: TGTGCCAGCAGCCAAGACAGGGGAGGCACTGAAGCTTTCTTT.

The count of this clone is one. This chain connects TRBV4-2 to TRBJ2-7; D may be TRBD2 (6 bases). The length of the CDR3 is 15 residues. Per the germline V gene, CDR1 is LGHNA and CDR2 is YNFKEQ. Trimming removed 0 bases at V and 3 bases at J, with 12 bases between. The CDR3 spells CASSQDLTGLYEQYF. In DNA form, the CDR3 reads TGTGCCAGCAGCCAAGATTTAACGGGACTCTACGAGCAGTACTTC.

This clone was counted a single time. The genes are TRBV5-1 and TRBJ2-3; D is unresolved. The CDR3 spans 14 residues. The germline gives CDR1 SGHRS, CDR2 YFSETQ. Trimming stripped 5 bases from V and 1 base from J, with 11 bases between. CDR3 in amino acids: CASRAERGTDTQYF. In DNA, the CDR3 is TGCGCCAGCAGGGCGGAAAGGGGCACAGATACGCAGTATTTT.